The clone carrying this T cell receptor beta chain was seen a handful of times. What it recognizes is unknown. A second about 7 to 12 cycle PCR used barcoded and J-beta primers. MiXCR was run by TCRdb on the 5' RACE reads, yielding one entry per CDR3 protein. The sample shows just under 550,000 distinct CDR3 sequences, nearly 25% of them seen only once. This record comes from a study of blood T cells in healthy people across ages. General study points: Versus aged donors, long-lived donors had higher diversity and more naive CD4+ cells.

From germline, CDR1 is SGHDN and CDR2 FVKESK. The CDR3 contains 14 residues. The V end lost 4 bases, the J end lost 9 bases, and 16 bases lay between the germline ends. The sample also formed part of further work on T cells of mothers and their children. As reported in that work: The yield was over 9.5 million TCR beta CDR3 reads from each mother and 2.5 million to 3 million from each child. Persistent microchimeric T cell clones were sought, and none were detected.

The chain carries TRBV14 and TRBJ2-1; D is perhaps TRBD2 (6 bases). The receptor comes from a boy younger than 18 in good health. What was sequenced was blood. The CDR3 DNA reads as TGTGCCAGCAGCCCGGTCGGGGGACCTGGTGAGCAGTTCTTC. As protein: CASSPVGGPGEQFF.